The T cell receptor beta chain described here comes from a study of blood T cell repertoires in COVID-19. As for the study in general: The United States, Italy and Spain provided the acute and convalescent COVID-19 samples. T cells, B-cell-depleted T cells, or PBMCs supplied cDNA or gDNA.

V was cut by 4 bases and J by 3 bases, with 9 bases left in between. The germline CDR1 and CDR2 sequences are SGHTA and FQGTGA. CDR3 size: 13 residues. Per the study methods: Scientists estimated how many nucleated cells there were by amplifying reference gene primers. Profiling relied on immunoSEQ multiplex PCR, and the TCRdb table lists in-frame clones only, not all of them. V, J and clone size are taken as reported in that table, and D and trimming were inferred from the DNA itself. Among around 71,000 clones listed, about nine tenths were seen once. The V and J genes are TRBV7-3 and TRBJ1-1, with D perhaps matching TRBD1 (5 bases). The sample taken for sequencing was peripheral blood. This receptor was taken from a woman aged 55-75 years with acute or convalescent COVID-19. The CDR3 sequence is CASSSEGYTEAFF. For the CDR3, the DNA is TGTGCCAGCAGCTCGGAGGGGTACACTGAAGCTTTCTTT.